The sequence of this T cell receptor beta chain was determined in a study of control samples from healthy donors and cancer patients. V was pared by 4 bases and J by 7 bases, with 10 bases between. CDR3 length equals 12 residues. The germline V gene has CDR1 SEHNR and CDR2 FQNEAQ (reference sequence). The protocol was immunoSEQ multiplex PCR, while the TCRdb copy is restricted to in-frame clones and leaves out a portion. Here the sample spans about 180,000 clones, about 91% being singletons. The rearrangement joins TRBV7-9 to TRBJ1-1; the D is unclear. The TCR comes from a woman in her forties in good health. Sequenced material: blood. CDR3 sequence (DNA): TGTGCCAGCAGCTCCTCCGCTGGTGAAGCTTTCTTT. This sequence encodes CASSSSAGEAFF.